This TCR beta chain was profiled in a study of T cell responses to AZD1222 COVID-19 vaccine (dated by TCRdb to the early 2020s). Regarding the study in general: A total of 230 to 250 trial participants underwent TCR sequencing, of whom approximately 200 had received two doses of AZD1222 and around 26 had received two doses of the MenACWY control vaccine. Enrollment into the trials was organized by age into subgroups of 18-55, 56-69 and 70-plus years, and those subgroups contained approximately 150, 30 and 60 TCR-sequenced participants, respectively. The paper's findings and limits, for the study overall: Reportedly, close to half of the unique spike-specific TCRs recognized epitopes lying outside the regions that are mutated in the B.1.351 and B.1.1.7 variants. Only five to seven AZD1222 recipients were SARS-CoV-2 seropositive at baseline, limiting conclusions about previously exposed vaccinees. Vaccine-associated CD4 TCRs spanned the whole spike protein, with dominant responses in regions 160-218 and 743-854. After two AZD1222 doses, both the breadth and the depth of spike-specific TCRs were significantly higher than at day 0 and than in MenACWY recipients. Participants were mostly white British, with more females than males. The authors suggested clonal diversity may have been underestimated. Because no samples from the day 14 peak response were available, repertoires could be characterized only after the peak T cell response. The 56-69-year group was small, and its depth increase did not reach significance, likely because of low power.

The meaning of the sample's time point label: baseline before first vaccination. The intended sense of this specimen's treatment or condition label: meningococcal conjugate vaccine given as trial control. Vaccinee samples came from UK trials COV001 and COV002, including a single-blind randomized controlled phase 2/3 trial of AZD1222 (ChAdOx1 nCoV-19) in healthy adults. For TCRbeta chain sequencing, PBMC samples were collected from trial participants at day 0 and at day 28 after the second dose. The sample holds one count of this clone. Its antigen remains unidentified. No base qualities exist here, and no much larger clone lies one base off it. The CDR3 regions of human TCRbeta chains were analyzed by immunosequencing. The source study handled its data this way. Repertoire TCRs were matched against a reference library of SARS-CoV-2-specific TCRs generated with the MIRA antigen-specificity platform. Breadth was defined as the fraction of unique TCRs that were SARS-CoV-2-associated. Depth was defined as the fraction of total T cells that were SARS-CoV-2-associated. Using the MIRA data, each spike-specific TCR was mapped to the spike region that the TCR reacts to and placed in a CD4 or CD8 class. Log10-transformed breadth and depth values were compared by one-way ANOVA with Sidak's multiple comparisons tests. The immuneACCESS repertoire file appears here via TCRdb, limited to in-frame rearrangements. These files lack a portion of the clones; in checked studies, under half of the deficit traces to unresolved V genes, and the cause of the others is not known. V and J calls and clone size come straight from that table; D and trimming were deduced from the DNA. Within this sample are 200,000 to 250,000 clones, with more than 85% of them counted one time only. The top ten clonotypes cover around 1% of the sample.

The sequences come from peripheral blood, collected on day 0 of MenACWY control vaccination. This clonotype was obtained from an adult in good health.

This receptor carries the CDR3 CASRTGMNTEAFF. The sequenced DNA: TGCGCCAGCAGGACAGGGATGAACACTGAAGCTTTCTTT. The sequence joins TRBV5-1 to TRBJ1-1, with TRBD1 identical over 7 junction bases. As encoded in the germline V gene, CDR1 is SGHRS while CDR2 is YFSETQ. Trimming takes 5 bases off V and 0 bases off J; junction bases not matched to a gene: 1. The CDR3 measures 13 amino acids from cysteine to phenylalanine. The CDR3 DNA has 39 bases and is translated from base 1.